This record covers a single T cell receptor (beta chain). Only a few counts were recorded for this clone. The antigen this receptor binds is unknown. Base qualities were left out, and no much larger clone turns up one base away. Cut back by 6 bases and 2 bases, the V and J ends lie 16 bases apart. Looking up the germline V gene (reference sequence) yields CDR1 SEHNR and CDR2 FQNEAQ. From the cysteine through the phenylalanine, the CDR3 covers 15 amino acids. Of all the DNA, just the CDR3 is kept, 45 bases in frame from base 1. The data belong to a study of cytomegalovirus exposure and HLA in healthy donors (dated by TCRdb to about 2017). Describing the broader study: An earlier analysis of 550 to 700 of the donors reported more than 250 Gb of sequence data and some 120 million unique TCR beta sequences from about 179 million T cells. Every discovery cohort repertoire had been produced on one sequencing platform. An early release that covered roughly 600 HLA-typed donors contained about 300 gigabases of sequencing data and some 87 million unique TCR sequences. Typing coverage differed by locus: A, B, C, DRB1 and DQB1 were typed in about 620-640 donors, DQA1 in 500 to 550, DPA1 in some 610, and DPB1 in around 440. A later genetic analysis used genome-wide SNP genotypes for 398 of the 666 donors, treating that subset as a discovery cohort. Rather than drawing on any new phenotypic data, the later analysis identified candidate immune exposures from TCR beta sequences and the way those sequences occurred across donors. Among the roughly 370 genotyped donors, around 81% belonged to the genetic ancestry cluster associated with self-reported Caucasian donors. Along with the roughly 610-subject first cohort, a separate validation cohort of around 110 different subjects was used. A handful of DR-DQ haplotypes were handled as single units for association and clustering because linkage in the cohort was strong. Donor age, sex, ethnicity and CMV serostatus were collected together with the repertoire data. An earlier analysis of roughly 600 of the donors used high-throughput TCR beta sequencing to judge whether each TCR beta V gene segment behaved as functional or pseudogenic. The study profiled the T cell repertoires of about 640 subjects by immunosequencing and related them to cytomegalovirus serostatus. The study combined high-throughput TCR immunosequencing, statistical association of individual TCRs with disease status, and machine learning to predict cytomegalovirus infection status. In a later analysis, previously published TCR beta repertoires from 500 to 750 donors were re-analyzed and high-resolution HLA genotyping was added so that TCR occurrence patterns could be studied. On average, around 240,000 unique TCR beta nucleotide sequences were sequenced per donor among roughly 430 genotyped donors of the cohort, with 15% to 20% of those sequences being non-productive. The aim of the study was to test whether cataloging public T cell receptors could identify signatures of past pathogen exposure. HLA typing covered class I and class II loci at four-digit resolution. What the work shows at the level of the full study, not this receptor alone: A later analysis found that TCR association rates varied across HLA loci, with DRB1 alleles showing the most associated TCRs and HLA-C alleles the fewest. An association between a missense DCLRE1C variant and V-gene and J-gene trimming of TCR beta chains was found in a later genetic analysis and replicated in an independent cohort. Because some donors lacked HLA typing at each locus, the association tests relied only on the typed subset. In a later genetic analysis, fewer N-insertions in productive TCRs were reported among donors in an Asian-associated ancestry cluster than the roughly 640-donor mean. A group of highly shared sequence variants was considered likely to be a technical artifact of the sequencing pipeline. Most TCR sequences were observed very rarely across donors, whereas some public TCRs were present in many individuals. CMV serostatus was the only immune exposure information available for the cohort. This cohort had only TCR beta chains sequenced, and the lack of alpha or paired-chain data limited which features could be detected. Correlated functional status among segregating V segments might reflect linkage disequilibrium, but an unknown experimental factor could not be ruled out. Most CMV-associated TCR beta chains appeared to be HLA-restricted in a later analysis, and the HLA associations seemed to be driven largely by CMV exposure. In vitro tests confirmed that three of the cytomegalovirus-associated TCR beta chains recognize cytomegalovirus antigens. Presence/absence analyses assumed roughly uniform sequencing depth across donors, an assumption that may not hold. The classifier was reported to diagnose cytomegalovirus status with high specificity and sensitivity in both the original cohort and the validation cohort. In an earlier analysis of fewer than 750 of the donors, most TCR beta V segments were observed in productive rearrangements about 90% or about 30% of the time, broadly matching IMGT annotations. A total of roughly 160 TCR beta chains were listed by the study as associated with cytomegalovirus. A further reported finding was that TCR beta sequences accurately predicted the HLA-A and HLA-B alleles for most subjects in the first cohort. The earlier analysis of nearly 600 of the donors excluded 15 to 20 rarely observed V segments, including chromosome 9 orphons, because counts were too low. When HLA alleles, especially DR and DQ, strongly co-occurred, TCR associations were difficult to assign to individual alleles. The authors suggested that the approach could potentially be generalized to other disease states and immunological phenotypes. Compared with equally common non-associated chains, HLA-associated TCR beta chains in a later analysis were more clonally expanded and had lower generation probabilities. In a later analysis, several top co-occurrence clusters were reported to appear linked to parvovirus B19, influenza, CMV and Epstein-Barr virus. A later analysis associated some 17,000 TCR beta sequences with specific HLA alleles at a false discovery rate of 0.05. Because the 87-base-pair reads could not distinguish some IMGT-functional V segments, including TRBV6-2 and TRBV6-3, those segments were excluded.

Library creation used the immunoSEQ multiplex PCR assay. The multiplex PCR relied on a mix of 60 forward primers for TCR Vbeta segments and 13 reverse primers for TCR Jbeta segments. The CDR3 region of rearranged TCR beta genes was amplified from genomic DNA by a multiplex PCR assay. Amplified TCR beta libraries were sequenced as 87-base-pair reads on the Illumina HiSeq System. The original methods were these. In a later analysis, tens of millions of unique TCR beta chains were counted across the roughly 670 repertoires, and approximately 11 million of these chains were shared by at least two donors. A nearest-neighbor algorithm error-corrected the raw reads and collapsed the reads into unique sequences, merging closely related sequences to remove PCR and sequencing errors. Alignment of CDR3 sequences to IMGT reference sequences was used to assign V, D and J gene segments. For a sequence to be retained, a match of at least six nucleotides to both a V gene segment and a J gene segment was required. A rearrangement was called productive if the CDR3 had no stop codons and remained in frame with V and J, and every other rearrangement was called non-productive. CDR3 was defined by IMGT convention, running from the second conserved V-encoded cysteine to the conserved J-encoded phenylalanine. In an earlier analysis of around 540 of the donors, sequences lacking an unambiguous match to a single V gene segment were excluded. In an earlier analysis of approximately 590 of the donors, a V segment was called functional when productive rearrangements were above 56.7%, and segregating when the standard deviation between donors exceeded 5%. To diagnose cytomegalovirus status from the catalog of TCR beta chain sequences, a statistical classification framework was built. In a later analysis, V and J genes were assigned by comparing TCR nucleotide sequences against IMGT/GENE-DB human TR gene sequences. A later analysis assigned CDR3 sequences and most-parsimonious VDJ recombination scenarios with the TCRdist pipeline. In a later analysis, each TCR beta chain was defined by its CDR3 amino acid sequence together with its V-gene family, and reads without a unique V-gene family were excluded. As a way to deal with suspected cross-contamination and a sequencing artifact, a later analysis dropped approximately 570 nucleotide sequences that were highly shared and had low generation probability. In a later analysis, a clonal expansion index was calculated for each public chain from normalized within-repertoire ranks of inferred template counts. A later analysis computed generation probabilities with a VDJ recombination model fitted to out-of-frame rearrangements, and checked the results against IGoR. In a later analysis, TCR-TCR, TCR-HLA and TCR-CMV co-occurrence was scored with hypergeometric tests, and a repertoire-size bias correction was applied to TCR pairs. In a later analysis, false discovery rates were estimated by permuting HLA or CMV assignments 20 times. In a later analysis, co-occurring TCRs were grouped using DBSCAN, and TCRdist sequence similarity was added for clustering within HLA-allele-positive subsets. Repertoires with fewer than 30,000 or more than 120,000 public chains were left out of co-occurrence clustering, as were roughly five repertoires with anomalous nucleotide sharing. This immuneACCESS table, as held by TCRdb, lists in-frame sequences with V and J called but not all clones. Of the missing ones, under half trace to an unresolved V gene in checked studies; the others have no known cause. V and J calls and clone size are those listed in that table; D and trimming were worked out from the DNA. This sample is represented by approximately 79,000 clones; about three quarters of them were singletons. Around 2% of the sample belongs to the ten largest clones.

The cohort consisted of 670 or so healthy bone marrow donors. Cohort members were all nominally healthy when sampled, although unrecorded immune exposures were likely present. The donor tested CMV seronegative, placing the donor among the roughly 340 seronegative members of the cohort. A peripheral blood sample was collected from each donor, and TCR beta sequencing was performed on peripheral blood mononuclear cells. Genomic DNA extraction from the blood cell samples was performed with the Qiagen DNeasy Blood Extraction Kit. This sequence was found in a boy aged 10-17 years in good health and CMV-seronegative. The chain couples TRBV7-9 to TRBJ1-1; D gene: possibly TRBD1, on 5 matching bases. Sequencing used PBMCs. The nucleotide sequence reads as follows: TGTGCCAGCAGGATACCTTCGACAGAAAACACTGAAGCTTTCTTT. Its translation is CASRIPSTENTEAFF.